These T cell receptor beta chains were read from a single sample in a study of identical twins. TCRdb reprocessed the 5' RACE reads via MiXCR and lists one record per CDR3 protein. The table has some 790,000 distinct CDR3 sequences, roughly 18% seen once. These same data were also listed under a study on T cells expressing NK-cell markers.

The sample taken for sequencing was PBMCs. These receptors all come from a young woman in good health. The CDR3 runs from the conserved cysteine through the conserved F or W. D genes are given only for firm matches. Size is omitted from some rows. Given values are once, few, many or a class for expanded clones.

j_call: TRBJ2-7
clone_size: few
v_call: TRBV7-9
d_call: -
cdr3_nt: TGTGCCAGCAGCTCCGATAGCGCGCCACACTTC
cdr3_aa: CASSSDSAPHF

j_call: TRBJ2-7
clone_size: -
v_call: TRBV9
d_call: TRBD2
cdr3_nt: TGTGCCAGCAGCGCCCAGCGGGAGCCCTACGAGCAGTACTTC
cdr3_aa: CASSAQREPYEQYF

j_call: TRBJ2-1
clone_size: -
v_call: TRBV20-1
d_call: -
cdr3_nt: TGCAGTGCTAGAGCCCCCCGGGTCGGGGCCAATGAGCAGTTCTTC
cdr3_aa: CSARAPRVGANEQFF

j_call: TRBJ2-7
clone_size: many
v_call: TRBV5-6
d_call: TRBD2
cdr3_nt: TGTGCCAGCAGTAGGCTAGCGGTCTACGAGCAGTACTTC
cdr3_aa: CASSRLAVYEQYF

j_call: TRBJ2-5
clone_size: few
v_call: TRBV10-3
d_call: -
cdr3_nt: TGTGCCATCGGCTCTCCGCGGGGCAGGGAAGAGACCCAGTACTTC
cdr3_aa: CAIGSPRGREETQYF

j_call: TRBJ2-7
clone_size: few
v_call: TRBV18
d_call: TRBD1
cdr3_nt: TGTGCCAGCTCTCCGACAGGGGACTACGAGCAGTACTTC
cdr3_aa: CASSPTGDYEQYF

j_call: TRBJ2-7
clone_size: few
v_call: TRBV15
d_call: TRBD2
cdr3_nt: TGTGCCACCAGCACTCATTCCGGGACTAGCTCCTACGAGCAGTACTTC
cdr3_aa: CATSTHSGTSSYEQYF

j_call: TRBJ2-1
clone_size: few
v_call: TRBV7-8
d_call: TRBD1
cdr3_nt: TGTGCCAGCAGCGCGGACAGGGGGGGGGAGCAGTTCTTC
cdr3_aa: CASSADRGGEQFF

j_call: TRBJ1-2
clone_size: -
v_call: TRBV12-3/TRBV12-4
d_call: TRBD1
cdr3_nt: TGTGCCAGCAGTTTCGGGACAGCCGAATATGGCTACACCTTC
cdr3_aa: CASSFGTAEYGYTF

j_call: TRBJ2-2
clone_size: -
v_call: TRBV6-2/TRBV6-3
d_call: TRBD2
cdr3_nt: TGTGCCAGCAGTTCCAGAAAAGCGGGAGGTAACACCGGGGAGCTGTTTTTT
cdr3_aa: CASSSRKAGGNTGELFF

j_call: TRBJ2-7
clone_size: -
v_call: TRBV15
d_call: TRBD1
cdr3_nt: TGTGCCACCAGCGGAGAGACAGGGGGGTACGAGCAGTACTTC
cdr3_aa: CATSGETGGYEQYF

j_call: TRBJ2-5
clone_size: -
v_call: TRBV5-1
d_call: TRBD1
cdr3_nt: TGCGCCAGCAGCGGTATTTGGGACAGCCGAGGAGAGACCCAGTACTTC
cdr3_aa: CASSGIWDSRGETQYF

j_call: TRBJ2-3
clone_size: -
v_call: TRBV6-5
d_call: -
cdr3_nt: TGTGCCAGCAGTTCCGGGACCACACTGACAGATACGCAGTATTTT
cdr3_aa: CASSSGTTLTDTQYF

j_call: TRBJ1-3
clone_size: -
v_call: TRBV6-5
d_call: -
cdr3_nt: TGTGCCAGCAGTTCCCGGGCGACGGGCACCATATATTTT
cdr3_aa: CASSSRATGTIYF

j_call: TRBJ2-1
clone_size: -
v_call: TRBV9
d_call: TRBD2
cdr3_nt: TGTGCCAGCAGCCCTAGCGGGATCGGGCAGTTCTTC
cdr3_aa: CASSPSGIGQFF

j_call: TRBJ2-1
clone_size: few
v_call: TRBV20-1
d_call: TRBD2
cdr3_nt: TGCAGTGCTAGAGATAGCGGGACATACTACAATGAGCAGTTCTTC
cdr3_aa: CSARDSGTYYNEQFF

j_call: TRBJ2-7
clone_size: -
v_call: TRBV10-3
d_call: -
cdr3_nt: TGTGCCTGCGGCCCCACCTACGAGCAGTACTTC
cdr3_aa: CACGPTYEQYF

j_call: TRBJ2-6
clone_size: -
v_call: TRBV6-1
d_call: -
cdr3_nt: TGTGCCAGCAGTGTATCAGGGGTCTCCGGGGCCAACGTCCTGACTTTC
cdr3_aa: CASSVSGVSGANVLTF